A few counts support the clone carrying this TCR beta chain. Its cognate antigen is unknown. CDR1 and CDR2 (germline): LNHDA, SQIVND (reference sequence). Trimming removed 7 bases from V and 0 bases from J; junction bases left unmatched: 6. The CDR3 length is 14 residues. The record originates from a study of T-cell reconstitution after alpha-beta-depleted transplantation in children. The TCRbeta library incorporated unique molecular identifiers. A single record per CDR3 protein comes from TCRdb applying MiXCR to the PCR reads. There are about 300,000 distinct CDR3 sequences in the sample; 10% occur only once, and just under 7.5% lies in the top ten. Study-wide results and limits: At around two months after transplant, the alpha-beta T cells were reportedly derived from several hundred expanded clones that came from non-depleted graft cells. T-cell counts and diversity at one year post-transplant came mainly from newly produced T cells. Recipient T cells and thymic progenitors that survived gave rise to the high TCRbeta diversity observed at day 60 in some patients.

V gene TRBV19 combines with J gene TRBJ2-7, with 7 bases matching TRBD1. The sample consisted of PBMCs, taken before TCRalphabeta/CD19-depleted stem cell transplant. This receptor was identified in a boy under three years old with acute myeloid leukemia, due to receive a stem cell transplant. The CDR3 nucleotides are TGTGCCAGTACTGGACAGGAAAACTCCTACGAGCAGTACTTC. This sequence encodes CASTGQENSYEQYF.